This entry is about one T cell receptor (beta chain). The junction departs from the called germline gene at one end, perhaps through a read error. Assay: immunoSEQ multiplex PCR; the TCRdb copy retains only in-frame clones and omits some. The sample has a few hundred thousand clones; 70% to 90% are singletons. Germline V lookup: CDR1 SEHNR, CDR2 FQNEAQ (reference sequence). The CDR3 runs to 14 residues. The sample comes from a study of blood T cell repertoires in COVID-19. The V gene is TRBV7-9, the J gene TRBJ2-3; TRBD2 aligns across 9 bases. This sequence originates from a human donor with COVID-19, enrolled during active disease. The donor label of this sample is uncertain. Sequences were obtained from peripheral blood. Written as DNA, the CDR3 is TGTGCCAGCAACTTAGCGGGAGAGACAGATACGCAGTATTTT. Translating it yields CASNLAGETDTQYF.